The sequence of this T cell receptor beta chain was determined in a study of shared clonotypes between healthy human individuals. Study-level findings and limits: What naive subsets generally showed was a larger estimated richness than memory subsets showed. Exclusively blood specimens were collected; tissue repertoires likely differ. Generation probabilities were higher for clonotypes shared across all four sorted-subset donors than for unshared ones.

Samples underwent the assay at deep level. Generated by immunoSEQ multiplex PCR, the TCRdb table keeps only in-frame clones and is missing some. The table has roughly 2 million clones, less than 95% seen once. The naive CD8 fraction comprised CD45RO-negative cells positively selected for CCR7 and excluded terminally differentiated effector memory CD45RA+ cells. This clone was found once. Its target is not known. Sequenced: naive CD8+ T cells sorted from blood. This receptor was obtained from a man aged 18 to 30 in good health.

The CDR3 is CASSPKGTGTLNTGELFF. The CDR3 DNA reads as TGTGCCAGCAGCCCGAAGGGGACAGGGACGTTGAACACCGGGGAGCTGTTTTTT. This chain uses TRBV11-2 with TRBJ2-2, with TRBD1 identical over 9 bases. Germline V gives CDR1 SGHAT, CDR2 FQNNGV. The CDR3 runs to 18 residues. Trimming removed 5 bases from V and 1 base from J; junction bases left unmatched: 11.